This T cell receptor beta chain was sequenced in a study of T cells in Graves' hyperthyroidism and ophthalmopathy. The germline V gene encodes CDR1 LGHDT and CDR2 YNNKEL (reference sequence). The CDR3 length is 17 residues. Trimming took off 10 bases at V and 2 bases at J, with 26 bases between the two ends. Comments on this clonotype: Its antigen remains unknown.

Study-wide findings and caveats: Most clonotypes expanded in the thyroid (above 0.001) were also present in blood. Model predictions of ophthalmopathy came a median around 7.1 months before onset.

The CDR3 regions of TCR beta were amplified from RNA transcripts. RT-PCR in the first round (using the HTBI primer set) targeted the TCR CDR3. In TCRdb, the multiplex PCR reads were re-called with MiXCR into one record per CDR3 protein. Among 650,000 to 750,000 distinct CDR3 sequences listed, 14% were seen once. An approximately 9.4 ml volume of fresh peripheral blood provided the PBMCs. This TCR derives from a woman younger than 30 with Graves' hyperthyroidism. This chain uses TRBV3-1 with TRBJ2-5, with D possibly being TRBD2 (6 bases). Source material: blood. The CDR3 DNA reads as TGTGCCACTCTAGAACCCACAGCAGTTGCGGGGCAAGAGACCCAGTACTTC. As protein: CATLEPTAVAGQETQYF.